Listed below are T cell receptor beta chains from one sample, sequenced in a study of identical twins. From the 5' RACE reads, TCRdb called clonotypes with MiXCR, one entry per CDR3 protein. The repertoire consists of some 240,000 distinct CDR3 sequences, with about 11% occurring once and the leading ten covering approximately 11%. The specimen sequenced was memory T cells sorted from blood. The receptors derive from a man aged 45-65 years in good health. CDR3s include the opening cysteine and the closing phenylalanine or tryptophan. The D gene is left open where the match is weak. Expanded clones get a size class; other rows say once, few or many, or leave the size out.

d_call j_call v_call clone_size cdr3_nt cdr3_aa
- TRBJ2-1 TRBV11-2 few TGTGCCAGCAGCTTAGAAGGTGTACGGCGTGAGCAGTTCTTC CASSLEGVRREQFF
- TRBJ2-1 TRBV9 many TGTGCCAGCAGCCCCACACCCATCTCCTACAATGAGCAGTTCTTC CASSPTPISYNEQFF
- TRBJ2-1 TRBV29-1 many TGCAGCGTTGAAAGTCTGTTAGCTAGGAAGCAGTTCTTC CSVESLLARKQFF
- TRBJ2-7 TRBV5-1 many TGCGCCAGCAGCCGATCGGACAACTACGAGCAGTACTTC CASSRSDNYEQYF
- TRBJ2-1 TRBV20-1 - TGCAGTGCTGGTTCTTTTGGATTCGGGAATGAGCAGTTCTTC CSAGSFGFGNEQFF
TRBD1 TRBJ1-2 TRBV7-8 many TGTGCCAGCAGCTGGAGGGACAGCCCGGGAGCAGGCTACACCTTC CASSWRDSPGAGYTF
TRBD1 TRBJ1-2 TRBV7-2 few TGTGCCAGCAGCACCGGGACAGGGGGCTTGGGCTACACCTTC CASSTGTGGLGYTF
TRBD2 TRBJ2-1 TRBV12-3/TRBV12-4 many TGTGCCAGCACGTACTCTCGGGGGGGCAATGAGCAGTTCTTC CASTYSRGGNEQFF
TRBD1 TRBJ1-4 TRBV6-1 many TGTGCCAGCAGCCCCAGACAGGGGAGTGAAAAACTGTTTTTT CASSPRQGSEKLFF
TRBD1 TRBJ1-2 TRBV4-1 few TGCGCCAGCAGCCAAGGCCCGGGACAGAGGCCGCAGGGCTACACCTTC CASSQGPGQRPQGYTF
TRBD2 TRBJ2-3 TRBV7-8 - TGTGCCAGCAGCTTTGGGGGGGAGGGCACAGATACGCAGTATTTT CASSFGGEGTDTQYF
TRBD2 TRBJ2-3 TRBV24-1 few TGTGCCACCAGTACCCGGACTAGCGGGAGTACAGATACGCAGTATTTT CATSTRTSGSTDTQYF
- TRBJ2-7 TRBV7-2 - TGTGCCAGCAGCTCAACATTGTGGGAAACGGGTGGCGAGCAGTACTTC CASSSTLWETGGEQYF
- TRBJ2-7 TRBV14 few TGTGCCAGCAGCTCAACTTCTGTCTTCGGACGCGAGCAGTACTTC CASSSTSVFGREQYF
- TRBJ2-1 TRBV20-1 many TGCAGTGCTAAGTATACCGACAATGAGCAGTTCTTC CSAKYTDNEQFF
- TRBJ1-6 TRBV25-1 few TGTGCCAGCTGGGGGAACTCCTATAATTCACCCCTCCACTTT CASWGNSYNSPLHF
TRBD1 TRBJ2-3 TRBV29-1 - TGCAGAAGAGCAGGGGACAGGGACACAGATACGCAGTATTTT CRRAGDRDTDTQYF
- TRBJ1-3 TRBV4-3 - TGCGCCAGCAACTCCGGACAACCGATTCCTTCTGGAAACACCATATATTTT CASNSGQPIPSGNTIYF
TRBD2 TRBJ2-3 TRBV12-3/TRBV12-4 - TGTGCCAGCAGCCGTATGCGGGGGGGTAGCACAGATACGCAGTATTTT CASSRMRGGSTDTQYF
- TRBJ1-5 TRBV6-1 - TGTGCCAGCAGTAGAGAACAGGGTACTCAGCCCCAGCATTTT CASSREQGTQPQHF
- TRBJ1-2 TRBV12-3/TRBV12-4 few TGTGCCAGCAGCCCCACCGGGCGAAATCTTGGCTACACCTTC CASSPTGRNLGYTF
TRBD1 TRBJ1-1 TRBV29-1 - TGCAGCGGTACAGGGGGTGACACTGAAGCTTTCTTT CSGTGGDTEAFF
TRBD2 TRBJ2-3 TRBV11-2 many TGTGCCAGCAGCACTAGCGGATATACGCAGTATTTT CASSTSGYTQYF
- TRBJ2-1 TRBV18 - TGTGCCAGCTCACTCAACACAGGCGATGTATTGGTCAATGAGCAGTTCTTC CASSLNTGDVLVNEQFF
TRBD1 TRBJ1-1 TRBV5-1 many TGCGCCAGCAGCCAAGTCCCGGGACAGGGGGCGCGGACTGAAGCTTTCTTT CASSQVPGQGARTEAFF
TRBD1 TRBJ1-2 TRBV7-8 few TGTGCCAGCAGCTTAGGGGCAAGGACAGGGGGGCCGACTAACTATGGCTACACCTTC CASSLGARTGGPTNYGYTF
TRBD1 TRBJ1-5 TRBV28 many TGTGCCAGCAGTTTATCGAGGGCAGGGGGCTATAGCAATCAGCCCCAGCATTTT CASSLSRAGGYSNQPQHF
TRBD1 TRBJ2-3 TRBV6-5 - TGTGCCAGCAGTTACCGGACAGGGCGCACAGATACGCAGTATTTT CASSYRTGRTDTQYF
- TRBJ1-1 TRBV4-3 - TGCGCCAGCAGCCAAGAAATTGGATCTTACACTGAAGCTTTCTTT CASSQEIGSYTEAFF
TRBD1 TRBJ2-7 TRBV4-3 - TGCGCCAGCAGCCAAGAACTGGACAGGGACTCCTACGAGCAGTACTTC CASSQELDRDSYEQYF
- TRBJ2-3 TRBV10-3 few TGTGCCGCCCGTTTAGACTCTGCAGATACGCAGTATTTT CAARLDSADTQYF
- TRBJ2-2 TRBV5-1 few TGCGCCAGCAGCGAATCCGCGAACACCGGGGAGCTGTTTTTT CASSESANTGELFF
- TRBJ1-5 TRBV10-3 - TGTGCCATCAGTGAGTCCCGGGGGAATGGGAACAATCAGCCCCAGCATTTT CAISESRGNGNNQPQHF
TRBD1 TRBJ2-5 TRBV5-1 once TGCGCCAGTCACGAGACAGGGCCCGAGACCCAGTACTTC CASHETGPETQYF
- TRBJ2-7 TRBV4-3 many TGCGCCAGCAGCCAAGATCGCGGGTACGAGCAGTACTTC CASSQDRGYEQYF
- TRBJ2-5 TRBV6-1 - TGTGCCAGCAGCCGTGGGGGAATACAAGAGACCCAGTACTTC CASSRGGIQETQYF
- TRBJ1-5 TRBV7-6 few TGTGCCAGCAGTTTAGGCCACAATCAGCCCCAGCATTTT CASSLGHNQPQHF
- TRBJ1-2 TRBV7-8 many TGTGCCAGCAGCCCCGGTGGGCCGGCCGGCGGCTACACCTTC CASSPGGPAGGYTF
- TRBJ1-1 TRBV7-9 few TGTGCCAGTACACTTGGGCCCTCTACGGTAACTTTCTTT CASTLGPSTVTFF
- TRBJ1-4 TRBV4-2 few TGTGCCAGCAGCCAAGTGGGAGGGAGGGGTAATGAAAAACTGTTTTTT CASSQVGGRGNEKLFF
- TRBJ2-3 TRBV6-5 - TGTGCCAGCAGTTACTTCCCAGGCGACACAGATACGCAGTATTTT CASSYFPGDTDTQYF
TRBD2 TRBJ2-3 TRBV27 many TGTGCCAGCAGCCGCGTCCCAACTAGCGGGAGGGCCCCAGATACGCAGTATTTT CASSRVPTSGRAPDTQYF
- TRBJ2-3 TRBV20-1 many TGCAGTGCTAGAGGTGCTCGGGGGGCTAGCACAGATACGCAGTATTTT CSARGARGASTDTQYF
- TRBJ2-2 TRBV3-1 few TGTGCCAGCAGCCCTACAGGGTACACCGGGGAGCTGTTTTTT CASSPTGYTGELFF
TRBD2 TRBJ2-5 TRBV14 - TGTGCCAGCAGCCAACGCTTTGGTTCACTAGCGGGATCGAACCAAGAGACCCAGTACTTC CASSQRFGSLAGSNQETQYF
TRBD1 TRBJ1-1 TRBV15 many TGTGCCACCAGCGGCGGGACAGGGGAGGTCGGAGCTTTCTTT CATSGGTGEVGAFF
TRBD1 TRBJ1-1 TRBV6-2/TRBV6-3 once TGTGCCAGCAGCAACACAGGGGCCCCTGAAGCTTTCTTT CASSNTGAPEAFF
- TRBJ2-2 TRBV20-1 few TGCAGTGCCCTGAACGGGGGCCCCCTGTCCGGGGAGCTGTTTTTT CSALNGGPLSGELFF
- TRBJ1-1 TRBV7-9 few TGTGCCAGCAGCTTAAGTTACCTGGGAGCTTTCTTT CASSLSYLGAFF
- TRBJ2-1 TRBV12-3/TRBV12-4 - TGTGCCAGCAGTTTTAGCTTTGAGCAGTTCTTC CASSFSFEQFF
- TRBJ1-3 TRBV5-1 many TGCGCCAGCAGCTTGGAACTCAGCGGGACAAGTAACACCATATATTTT CASSLELSGTSNTIYF
- TRBJ2-7 TRBV28 many TGTGCCAGCAGTCTCCAAGACAGTTTCTACGAGCAGTACTTC CASSLQDSFYEQYF
- TRBJ1-5 TRBV10-3 few TGTGCCATCAGTGATCACGACGGAAGCAATCAGCCCCAGCATTTT CAISDHDGSNQPQHF
TRBD2 TRBJ2-3 TRBV29-1 many TGCAGCGTTCGGACTAGCAAGAGTGCAGATACGCAGTATTTT CSVRTSKSADTQYF